One sample yielded the 2 T cell receptor beta chains listed below, sequenced in a study of blood T cell repertoires in COVID-19. Libraries were prepared by immunoSEQ multiplex PCR; TCRdb keeps only in-frame clonotypes and omits some of them. The sample lists 55,000 to 80,000 clones, approximately 88% occurring once. The sequencing sample was made of peripheral blood. These receptors all stem from a man aged 50-59 years with acute or convalescent COVID-19.

CDR3 loop: CASRGQIINEKLFF. CDR3 in DNA: TGTGCCAGCAGGGGACAGATTATTAATGAAAAACTGTTTTTT. J is TRBJ1-4 and V is TRBV2; 7 positions agree with TRBD1. J gave up 4 bases and V 6 bases, and 5 bases lay outside the gene matches. Germline loops: CDR1 SNHLY, CDR2 FYNNEI. This CDR3 region has 14 residues.

J is TRBJ2-3 and V is TRBV20-1; D possibly corresponds to TRBD2 (5 bases). V was pared by 6 bases and J by 6 bases, with 10 bases between. The V gene's germline CDR1 is DFQATT and CDR2 SNEGSKA (reference sequence). This CDR3 has 11 amino acids. CDR3 protein: CSAPGYDTQYF. DNA for the CDR3: TGCAGTGCCCCGGGGTATGATACGCAGTATTTT.